This T cell receptor (beta chain) was identified during a study of shared clonotypes between healthy human individuals. Trimming shortened V by 7 bases and J by 5 bases, and 17 bases separated the two germline ends. The CDR3 is 14 amino acids. Germline-derived CDR1 and CDR2 are SNHLY and FYNNEI. The assay was immunoSEQ multiplex PCR, and TCRdb's table has in-frame clones only and misses some. Counted here are around 2.3 million clones, more than 90% occurring once; the ten biggest clones make up roughly 0.13%. The sample comprised naive CD4+ T cells sorted from blood. Subset described: CD45RA+ positively selected. The sequence was collected from a man aged 18-30 years in good health. The chain is built from TRBV2 and TRBJ2-5; D gene ambiguous. CDR3 nucleotides: TGTGCCAGCATGCCCCCACAGAAACGCGAGACCCAGTACTTC. Protein product: CASMPPQKRETQYF.